This TCR beta chain comes out of a study of radiotherapy plus CTLA-4 blockade in lung cancer. Germline V gene data show CDR1 as SGHTA and CDR2 as FQGNSA. With 1 base removed from V and 5 bases from J, the gap between germline ends came to 17 bases. There are 16 residues in the CDR3. The assay was immunoSEQ multiplex PCR, and TCRdb's table has in-frame clones only and misses some. The data hold around 45,000 clones, with approximately 76% observed a single time. Sequencing used peripheral blood, obtained from a patient treated with radiotherapy plus ipilimumab. The clonotype comes from a human donor with non-small cell lung cancer who had stable disease on radiotherapy plus ipilimumab. The chain joins TRBV7-2 to TRBJ1-2; D gene ambiguous. The CDR3 protein is CASSLGGGKTPYGYTF. CDR3 nucleotide sequence: TGTGCCAGCAGCTTAGGCGGCGGGAAGACCCCTTATGGCTACACCTTC.